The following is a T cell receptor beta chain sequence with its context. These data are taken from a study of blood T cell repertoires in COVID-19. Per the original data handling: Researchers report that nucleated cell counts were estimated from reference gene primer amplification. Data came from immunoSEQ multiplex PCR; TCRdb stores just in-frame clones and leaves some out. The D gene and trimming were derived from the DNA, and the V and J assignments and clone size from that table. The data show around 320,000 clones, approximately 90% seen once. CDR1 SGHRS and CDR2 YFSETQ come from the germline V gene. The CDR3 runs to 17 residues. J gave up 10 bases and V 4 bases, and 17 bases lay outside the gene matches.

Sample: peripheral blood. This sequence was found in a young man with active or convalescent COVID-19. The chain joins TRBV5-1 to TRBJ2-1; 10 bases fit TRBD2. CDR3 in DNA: TGCGCCAGCAGCGCCACCGTTAGTTCTAGCGGGAGAGGGGAGCAGTTCTTC. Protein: CASSATVSSSGRGEQFF.